The entry below describes one TCR beta chain. The ends were cut back, 2 bases at V and 1 base at J, with 8 bases in the middle. This CDR3 spans 14 amino acids. The source of the sample is a study of blood T cells in healthy people across ages. Alongside a J-beta primer mix, a sample-barcoded 5' primer served in a second PCR lasting roughly 6 to 11 cycles. TCRdb used MiXCR to reprocess the 5' RACE reads, holding one entry per CDR3 protein. The table includes hundreds of thousands of distinct CDR3 sequences, about 26% detected once. A further study also used this sample, focusing on T cells of mothers and their children. That report adds: Six children, together with their three healthy Caucasian mothers, made up the donors. Related mother-child pairs showed slightly higher but non-significant overlap than unrelated pairs.

Sequencing input: blood. The rearrangement links TRBV12-3 or TRBV12-4 to TRBJ2-5; no definite D call. The sequence derives from a boy aged 2-9 years in good health. CDR3 DNA sequence: TGTGCCAGCAGTTTATCCCCAATCCAAGAGACCCAGTACTTC. As protein: CASSLSPIQETQYF.